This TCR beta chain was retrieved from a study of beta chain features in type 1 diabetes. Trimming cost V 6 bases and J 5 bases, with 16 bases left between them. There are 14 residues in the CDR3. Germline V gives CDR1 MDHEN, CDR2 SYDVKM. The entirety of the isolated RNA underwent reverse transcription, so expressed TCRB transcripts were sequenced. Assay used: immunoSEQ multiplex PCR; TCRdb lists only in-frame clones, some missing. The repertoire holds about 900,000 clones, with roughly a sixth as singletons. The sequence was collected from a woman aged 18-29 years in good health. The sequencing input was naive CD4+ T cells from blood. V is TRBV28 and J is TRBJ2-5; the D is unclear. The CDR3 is CASSRKVVQETQYF. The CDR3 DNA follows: TGTGCCAGCAGCCGAAAGGTGGTTCAGGAGACCCAGTACTTC.